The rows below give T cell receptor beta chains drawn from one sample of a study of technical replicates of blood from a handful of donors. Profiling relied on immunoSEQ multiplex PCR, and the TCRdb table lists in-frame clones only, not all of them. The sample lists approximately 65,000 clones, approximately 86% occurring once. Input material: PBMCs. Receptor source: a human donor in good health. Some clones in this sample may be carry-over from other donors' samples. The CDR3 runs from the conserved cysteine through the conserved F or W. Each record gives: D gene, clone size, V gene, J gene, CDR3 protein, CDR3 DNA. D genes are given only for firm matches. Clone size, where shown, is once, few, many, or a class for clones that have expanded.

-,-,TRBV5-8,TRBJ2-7,CASSLEGVREQYF,TGTGCCAGCAGCTTGGAGGGGGTCCGAGAGCAGTACTTC
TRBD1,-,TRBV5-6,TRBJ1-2,CASSFQGGGYTF,TGTGCCAGCAGCTTTCAGGGGGGAGGCTACACCTTC
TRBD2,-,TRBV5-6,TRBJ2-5,CASSPLAGGFRETQYF,TGTGCCAGCAGCCCTCTAGCGGGGGGCTTCCGGGAGACCCAGTACTTC
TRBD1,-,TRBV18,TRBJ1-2,CASSPNGQGTYGYTF,TGTGCCAGCTCACCAAATGGACAGGGGACGTATGGCTACACCTTC
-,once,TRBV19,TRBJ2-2,CATQNGGQFTGELFF,TGTGCCACCCAAAACGGGGGGCAGTTCACCGGGGAGCTGTTTTTT
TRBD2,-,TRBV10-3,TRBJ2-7,CAISQLAAGEQYF,TGTGCCATCAGTCAACTAGCGGCGGGGGAGCAGTACTTC
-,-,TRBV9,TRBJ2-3,CASSVGGDPADTQYF,TGTGCCAGCAGCGTAGGTGGAGACCCCGCAGATACGCAGTATTTT
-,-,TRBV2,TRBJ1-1,CASRGHLMNTEAFF,TGTGCCAGCAGGGGACATCTCATGAACACTGAAGCTTTCTTT
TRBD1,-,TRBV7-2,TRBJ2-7,CASSRGQGVVLEQYF,TGTGCCAGCAGCAGGGGACAGGGGGTCGTCCTCGAGCAGTACTTC
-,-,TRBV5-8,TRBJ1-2,CASSKQKAYGYTF,TGTGCCAGCAGCAAACAGAAGGCCTATGGCTACACCTTC
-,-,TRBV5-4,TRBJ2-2,CATLRQAPNTGELFF,TGTGCCACCCTACGACAGGCCCCGAACACCGGGGAGCTGTTTTTT
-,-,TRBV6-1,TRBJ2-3,CASSEVGGVGSDTQYF,TGTGCCAGCAGTGAAGTAGGGGGTGTGGGGTCAGATACGCAGTATTTT
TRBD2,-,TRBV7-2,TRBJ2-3,CASSLRLAGSLDTQYF,TGTGCCAGCAGCTTACGGCTAGCGGGGAGCTTGGATACGCAGTATTTT
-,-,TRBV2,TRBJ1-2,CASSALDRGGYTF,TGTGCCAGCAGTGCACTCGACAGAGGCGGCTACACCTTC
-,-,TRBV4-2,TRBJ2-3,CASSQDGPPGAQYF,TGTGCCAGCAGCCAAGATGGGCCTCCCGGGGCGCAGTATTTT
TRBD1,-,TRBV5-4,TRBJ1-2,CASSQGQGWVDYGYTF,TGTGCCAGCAGCCAGGGACAGGGTTGGGTAGACTATGGCTACACCTTC
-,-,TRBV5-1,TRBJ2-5,CASSLEETQYF,TGCGCCAGCAGCCTAGAAGAGACCCAGTACTTC
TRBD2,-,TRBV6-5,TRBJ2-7,CASMREGVNEQYF,TGTGCCAGCATGCGGGAGGGTGTGAACGAGCAGTACTTC
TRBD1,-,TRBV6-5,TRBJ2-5,CASSWSGTGVEETQYF,TGTGCCAGCAGTTGGTCCGGGACAGGGGTCGAGGAGACCCAGTACTTC
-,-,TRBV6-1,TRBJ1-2,CASSRRSYGYTF,TGTGCCAGCAGTCGTCGGAGCTATGGCTACACCTTC
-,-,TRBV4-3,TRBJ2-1,CASSQEGREYNEQFF,TGCGCCAGCAGCCAAGAAGGAAGGGAGTACAATGAGCAGTTCTTC
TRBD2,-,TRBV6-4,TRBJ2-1,CASSVGEGTNSEQFF,TGTGCCAGCAGTGTGGGAGAAGGGACTAATAGTGAGCAGTTCTTC
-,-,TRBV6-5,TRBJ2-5,CASSYSQTQETQYF,TGTGCCAGCAGTTACTCGCAGACTCAAGAGACCCAGTACTTC
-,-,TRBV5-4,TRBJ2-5,CASSRTAEETQYF,TGTGCCAGCAGTAGGACAGCCGAAGAGACCCAGTACTTC
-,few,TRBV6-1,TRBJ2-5,CASSEEAGVGQETQYF,TGTGCCAGCAGTGAAGAGGCAGGGGTAGGGCAAGAGACCCAGTACTTC
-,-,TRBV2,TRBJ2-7,CASTSGGSRSYEQYF,TGTGCCAGCACCTCAGGTGGCTCCCGCTCCTACGAGCAGTACTTC
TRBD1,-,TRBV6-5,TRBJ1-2,CASSPPGGWGGYTF,TGTGCCAGCAGTCCCCCAGGGGGCTGGGGTGGCTACACCTTC
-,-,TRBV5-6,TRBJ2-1,CASSQPGLYNEQFF,TGTGCCAGCAGCCAGCCGGGGTTGTACAATGAGCAGTTCTTC
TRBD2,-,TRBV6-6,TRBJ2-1,CASPNIPGLADNEQFF,TGTGCCAGCCCTAATATCCCGGGACTAGCCGACAATGAGCAGTTCTTC
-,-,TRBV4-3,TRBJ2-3,CASSQGVAGRGTDTQYF,TGCGCCAGCAGCCAAGGTGTTGCGGGACGGGGCACAGATACGCAGTATTTT
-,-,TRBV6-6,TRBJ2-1,CASSFESSYNEQFF,TGTGCCAGCAGTTTTGAGAGCTCCTACAATGAGCAGTTCTTC
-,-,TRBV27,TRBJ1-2,CASSLKEFGYGYTF,TGTGCCAGCAGTTTAAAGGAGTTCGGCTATGGCTACACCTTC
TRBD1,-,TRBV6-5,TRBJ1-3,CASSNRGLSGNTIYF,TGTGCCAGCAGCAACAGGGGCCTCTCTGGAAACACCATATATTTT
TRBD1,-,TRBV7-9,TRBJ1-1,CASSLPGGTEAFF,TGTGCCAGCAGCCTACCAGGGGGGACTGAAGCTTTCTTT
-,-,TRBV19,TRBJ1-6,CASSIGGDNSPLHF,TGTGCCAGTAGTATTGGAGGGGACAATTCACCCCTCCACTTT
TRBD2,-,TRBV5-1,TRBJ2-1,CASSLGLAGGPAYNEQFF,TGCGCCAGCAGCCTGGGACTAGCGGGGGGGCCCGCCTACAATGAGCAGTTCTTC
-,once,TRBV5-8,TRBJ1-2,CASSFERENYGYTF,TGTGCCAGCAGCTTCGAGCGGGAAAACTATGGCTACACCTTC
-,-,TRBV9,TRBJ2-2,CASSVAGTTNTGELFF,TGTGCCAGCAGCGTAGCCGGGACAACGAACACCGGGGAGCTGTTTTTT
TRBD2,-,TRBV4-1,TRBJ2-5,CASSQDGAGQETQYF,TGCGCCAGCAGCCAAGACGGAGCGGGACAAGAGACCCAGTACTTC
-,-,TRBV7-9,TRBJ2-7,CASSPDSPGPRSYEQYF,TGTGCCAGCAGCCCGGACTCTCCGGGCCCGAGATCCTACGAGCAGTACTTC
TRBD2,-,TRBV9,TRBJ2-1,CASSEGPGTSVYEQFF,TGTGCCAGCAGCGAGGGCCCCGGGACTAGCGTCTATGAGCAGTTCTTC
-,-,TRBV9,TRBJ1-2,CASSVAIGGGGYGYTF,TGTGCCAGCAGCGTAGCGATCGGGGGTGGAGGCTATGGCTACACCTTC
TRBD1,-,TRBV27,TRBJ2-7,CASSLRPGGPSYEQYF,TGTGCCAGCAGTTTAAGGCCAGGGGGCCCTTCCTACGAGCAGTACTTC
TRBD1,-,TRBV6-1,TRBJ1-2,CASRPGTGSGYTF,TGTGCCAGCAGACCTGGGACAGGGAGTGGCTACACCTTC